This TCR beta chain was sequenced during a study of beta chain features in type 1 diabetes. Turning to the study itself: Sorted cells from all samples, numbering approximately 110,000,000, were examined. Study results and limitations: Among all four CD4+ subsets, Type 1 diabetes patients had TCRB CDR3s that were moderately but significantly shorter. For patients, the naive, central memory and Treg TCRB repertoires appeared more alike than for healthy donors.

Each sorted population was over 98% pure. The entirety of the isolated RNA underwent reverse transcription, so expressed TCRB transcripts were sequenced. Using immunoSEQ multiplex PCR, the repertoire was profiled, and TCRdb retains in-frame clones only, with some absent. This sample has roughly 700,000 clones; roughly 13% occur once, and the top ten carry 0.022%. V dropped 10 bases and J dropped 3; count of bases not matched to a gene: 5. This CDR3 is built from 14 residues. CDR1 is SGHTA, CDR2 FQGNSA, per germline. This clone has a handful of counts. The antigen remains unidentified. This sequence was found in a man between 18 and 29 years old with type 1 diabetes. The chain couples TRBV7-2 to TRBJ2-1, with 11 bases that match TRBD1. Sequencing was carried out using naive CD4+ T cells from blood. CDR3 bases: TGTGCCAACTGGGGGACAGGGGGCTACAATGAGCAGTTCTTC. Amino acid sequence: CANWGTGGYNEQFF.